These T cell receptor beta chains were read from a single sample in a study of blood T cell repertoires in COVID-19. Some clones are missing from TCRdb's copy, which holds only in-frame ones; the method was immunoSEQ multiplex PCR. Of some 80,000 clones listed, around 84% are singletons. Sequencing input: peripheral blood. These receptors came from a man in his sixties with COVID-19, enrolled during active disease. The CDR3 runs from the conserved cysteine through the conserved F or W. Each record gives: clone size, J gene, D gene, V gene, CDR3 DNA, CDR3 protein. A D gene is named only where the DNA matches it firmly. Expanded clones are given a class, and other clones once, few, many or no size at all.

clone size: once
J gene: TRBJ1-2
D gene: -
V gene: TRBV28
CDR3 DNA: TGTGCCAGCAGTATATCCGGGACACCAAAGGGAGGCTACACCTTC
CDR3 protein: CASSISGTPKGGYTF

clone size: -
J gene: TRBJ1-6
D gene: -
V gene: TRBV9
CDR3 DNA: TGTGCCAGCAGCGTAGCTATACGGGCCAGGGATGATTCACCCCTCCACTTT
CDR3 protein: CASSVAIRARDDSPLHF

clone size: -
J gene: TRBJ2-7
D gene: TRBD2
V gene: TRBV6-5
CDR3 DNA: TGTGCCACCTCCCTAGCGGGGCCCTCCTACGAGCAGTACTTC
CDR3 protein: CATSLAGPSYEQYF

clone size: -
J gene: TRBJ1-4
D gene: TRBD1
V gene: TRBV2
CDR3 DNA: TGTGCCAGCGGGAGACAGGGGGGTGAAAAACTGTTTTTT
CDR3 protein: CASGRQGGEKLFF

clone size: -
J gene: TRBJ1-1
D gene: TRBD1
V gene: TRBV18
CDR3 DNA: TGTGCCAGCTCACCAGGGACAGGGGGCGTCTCGGAAGCTTTCTTT
CDR3 protein: CASSPGTGGVSEAFF

clone size: -
J gene: TRBJ2-1
D gene: TRBD2
V gene: TRBV5-1
CDR3 DNA: TGCGCCAGCAGCCGCAAAATCGTCAGAGCGGGAGGGCCCCCAGAGCAGTTCTTC
CDR3 protein: CASSRKIVRAGGPPEQFF

clone size: -
J gene: TRBJ1-3
D gene: -
V gene: TRBV4-2
CDR3 DNA: TGTGCCAGCAGCCAAGACGTGGCAGGGCGGGGGAACACCATATATTTT
CDR3 protein: CASSQDVAGRGNTIYF

clone size: -
J gene: TRBJ2-3
D gene: TRBD2
V gene: TRBV9
CDR3 DNA: TGTGCCAGCAGCGCCGGGACTAGCGGGAGGGTGGATACGCAGTATTTT
CDR3 protein: CASSAGTSGRVDTQYF

clone size: once
J gene: TRBJ2-1
D gene: TRBD2
V gene: TRBV9
CDR3 DNA: TGTGCCAGCAGCGTAGCGGCTAGCGGGAGTGATGAGCAGTTCTTC
CDR3 protein: CASSVAASGSDEQFF

clone size: few
J gene: TRBJ2-5
D gene: -
V gene: TRBV6-6
CDR3 DNA: TGTGCCAGCAGTTACGCCAGGGGAGCCCAAGAGACCCAGTACTTC
CDR3 protein: CASSYARGAQETQYF

clone size: -
J gene: TRBJ1-1
D gene: -
V gene: TRBV5-1
CDR3 DNA: TGCGCCAGCAGCCCCTTATCGGGGATCCGCACTGAAGCTTTCTTT
CDR3 protein: CASSPLSGIRTEAFF

clone size: once
J gene: TRBJ2-3
D gene: -
V gene: TRBV10-2
CDR3 DNA: TGCGCCAGCGTAGGGGAAGGGGTAGATACGCAGTATTTT
CDR3 protein: CASVGEGVDTQYF